Following are 8 T cell receptor beta chains from one sample sequenced in a study of cytotoxic CD8 clonotypes in ibrutinib-treated CLL. Here immunoSEQ multiplex PCR was the method, and the copy in TCRdb shows in-frame clones only, minus some. The top ten clones hold 5.6% of a sample with about 270,000 clones, 76% of them seen once. This sample comprised PBMCs, obtained at disease progression, from a patient treated with ibrutinib. These receptors originate from a human donor with chronic lymphocytic leukemia.

This rearrangement joins TRBV19 to TRBJ2-7, with TRBD1 identical over 8 bases. Trimming cost V 6 bases and J 4 bases; bases outside gene matches: 11. CDR3 length: 15 amino acids. Germline V gene data show CDR1 as LNHDA and CDR2 as SQIVND (reference sequence). The CDR3 loop is CASRGLGQGAYEQYF. As DNA, the CDR3 is TGTGCCAGTAGGGGACTCGGGCAGGGGGCGTACGAGCAGTACTTC.

The chain employs TRBV10-3 and TRBJ2-1, with 7 nucleotides matching TRBD2. CDR1 and CDR2 from the germline V gene are ENHRY and SYGVKD. The CDR3 loop spans 16 amino acids. J lost 7 bases, V lost 4 bases, and 13 bases had no gene match. The CDR3 bases are TGTGCCATCAGTGGCCGAAGCGGGATTTTGAGGAATGAGCAGTTCTTC. This codes for CAISGRSGILRNEQFF.

This clone was recorded once. The J gene is TRBJ2-2, the V gene TRBV29-1; D is perhaps TRBD2 (6 bases). The CDR3 extends over 14 amino acids. V gave up 4 bases and J gave up 2 bases, with 11 bases separating them. Per the germline V gene, CDR1 is SQVTM and CDR2 is ANQGSEA. The CDR3 DNA reads as TGCAGCGTTGTGGGACTGGATAACACCGGGGAGCTGTTTTTT. Residues: CSVVGLDNTGELFF.

The CDR3 spells CASSPRTGGWDGYTF. CDR3 nucleotide sequence: TGCGCCAGCAGCCCCCGGACAGGGGGCTGGGATGGCTACACCTTC. The V gene is TRBV5-1, the J gene TRBJ1-2; 11 nucleotides agree with TRBD1. V trimming: 4 bases; J trimming: 6 bases; junction bases outside the gene matches: 8. Per germline, CDR1 SGHRS and CDR2 YFSETQ. The CDR3 consists of 15 residues.

J is TRBJ2-3 and V is TRBV7-2, with D unclear. The V end lost 7 bases, the J end lost 8 bases, and 22 bases lay between the germline ends. The CDR3 runs to 15 residues. Germline CDR1 SGHTA, CDR2 FQGNSA. CDR3 DNA: TGTGCCAGCACCCCGGATCTATCTTTAGGCAGTACGCAGTATTTT. It is translated as CASTPDLSLGSTQYF.

CDR3 in amino acids: CASGARGVGETQYF. CDR3 coding DNA: TGTGCCAGCGGAGCCCGGGGGGTAGGGGAGACCCAGTACTTC. The rearrangement links TRBV9 to TRBJ2-5; TRBD2 aligns across 7 bases. Germline CDR1 reads SGDLS; CDR2 reads YYNGEE. The CDR3 length is 14 residues. J lost 5 bases, V lost 7 bases, and 11 bases had no gene match.

This clone occurred a few times. The V call is TRBV7-9, the J call TRBJ2-5; no firm D call. This CDR3 has 13 amino acids. Trimming cost V 2 bases and J 3 bases, with 7 bases left between them. Looked up from germline, CDR1 is SEHNR and CDR2 is FQNEAQ (reference sequence). The CDR3 region is CASSLSTKETQYF. CDR3 DNA: TGTGCCAGCAGCTTATCCACCAAAGAGACCCAGTACTTC.

The V and J genes are TRBV7-9 and TRBJ1-3; D gene unclear. Trimming took 1 base from V and 4 from J, leaving 17 bases between them. Germline assignment: CDR1 SEHNR and CDR2 FQNEAQ (reference sequence). The CDR3 extends over 17 amino acids. Written as DNA, the CDR3 is TGTGCCAGCAGCTTAGGTTGGGCCACCACAGCGGGAAACACCATATATTTT. It specifies CASSLGWATTAGNTIYF.